This T cell receptor (beta chain) was profiled in a study of T cell changes during pregnancy in multiple sclerosis. The data were produced by immunoSEQ multiplex PCR, yet TCRdb's version contains in-frame clones alone and is incomplete. The table lists under 70,000 clones, 85% to 95% of them singletons. The germline CDR1 and CDR2 sequences are SGHRS and YFSETQ. The CDR3 extends over 12 amino acids. V lost 7 bases and J lost 8, with 15 bases in between. This clone was recorded once. Sequencing used peripheral blood, obtained in the third trimester of pregnancy. This chain connects TRBV5-1 to TRBJ1-2, with D hard to call. The sequence was obtained from a female donor in good health, enrolled as a control in a pregnancy study. CDR3 in amino acids: CASHDNGYGYTF. Written as DNA, the CDR3 is TGCGCCAGCCACGACAATGGGTACGGCTACACCTTC.